The clone carrying this TCR beta chain was counted ten times or more. From germline, CDR1 is LGHDT and CDR2 YNNKEL (reference sequence). Trimming pared 9 bases from V and 3 bases from J, leaving 15 bases between. CDR3 length: 14 residues. This specimen belongs to a study of human T cells and chemical hapten exposure. Via MiXCR, TCRdb re-called the RACE reads, giving one row per CDR3 protein. The data contain some 150,000 distinct CDR3 sequences, 10% to 15% of them singletons. Time point indicated: patch test 2, 6 weeks after DPC sensitization. The treatment was: therapeutic diphenylcyclopropenone sensitization with weekly scalp DPC.

Sequencing used whole blood, obtained in connection with sensitization to the hapten diphenylcyclopropenone (DPC). The gene calls are TRBV3-1 and TRBJ1-3, with D tentatively TRBD1 (5 bases). This receptor was identified in a woman aged 45 to 65 with alopecia areata. Some clones in this sample may be carry-over from other donors' samples. CDR3 sequence: CASHAGTGGNTIYF. CDR3 nucleotides: TGTGCCAGTCACGCCGGGACGGGTGGAAACACCATATATTTT.